Listed below are T cell receptor beta chains from one sample, sequenced in a study of response to subunit inactivated influenza vaccine. TCRdb reprocessed the RT-PCR reads with MiXCR, giving one entry per CDR3 protein. The sample has about 780,000 distinct CDR3 sequences, under 20% seen once. Sequencing used PBMCs from blood, obtained about 5 days after vaccination. The receptor source for this set is a man aged 50 to 60 who received an inactivated influenza vaccine. CDR3s include the opening cysteine and the closing phenylalanine or tryptophan. Fields, in order: clone size, V gene, D gene, J gene, CDR3 protein, CDR3 DNA. The D gene is left open where the match is weak. Clone size is stated in some rows and not others, as once, few, many or a class when expanded.

many,TRBV27,TRBD2,TRBJ2-1,CASSDRLGLAGDNEQFF,TGTGCCAGCAGTGATAGACTGGGACTAGCGGGTGACAATGAGCAGTTCTTC
few,TRBV7-2,-,TRBJ2-4,CASSRPPTGNIQYF,TGTGCCAGCAGCCGACCCCCGACGGGAAACATTCAGTACTTC
many,TRBV11-2,-,TRBJ2-3,CASSQRDGSTDTQYF,TGTGCCAGCAGCCAGAGAGACGGCTCTACAGATACGCAGTATTTT
-,TRBV20-1,TRBD2,TRBJ2-3,CSATEAGEGDTQYF,TGCAGTGCAACGGAGGCGGGAGAGGGGGATACGCAGTATTTT
-,TRBV6-2/TRBV6-3,TRBD1,TRBJ1-5,CASSRRTGDLYSNQPQHF,TGTGCCAGCAGTCGTAGGACAGGCGACCTTTATAGCAATCAGCCCCAGCATTTT
-,TRBV5-5,TRBD1,TRBJ1-2,CASSPSGTGVYGYTF,TGTGCCAGCAGCCCCTCCGGGACAGGGGTCTATGGCTACACCTTC
few,TRBV5-1,-,TRBJ2-3,CASGSTSASTDTQYF,TGCGCCAGCGGATCTACTAGTGCTAGCACAGATACGCAGTATTTT
-,TRBV10-3,TRBD2,TRBJ2-7,CAISERGLAAYEQYF,TGTGCCATCAGTGAGCGAGGACTAGCGGCCTACGAGCAGTACTTC
few,TRBV20-1,TRBD1,TRBJ1-1,CSATPGQTNTEAFF,TGCAGTGCGACACCGGGACAGACTAACACTGAAGCTTTCTTT
few,TRBV4-3,TRBD1,TRBJ1-5,CASSGTAYSNQPQHF,TGCGCCAGCAGTGGGACAGCTTATAGCAATCAGCCCCAGCATTTT
many,TRBV5-6,TRBD2,TRBJ2-5,CASSQDPGGETQYF,TGTGCCAGCAGCCAGGACCCCGGGGGGGAGACCCAGTACTTC
few,TRBV7-2,TRBD1,TRBJ1-4,CASSLRTGTNEKLFF,TGTGCCAGCAGCCTTAGGACAGGGACTAATGAAAAACTGTTTTTT
-,TRBV11-2,-,TRBJ2-5,CASSSMSRKETQYF,TGTGCCAGCAGCTCAATGTCCCGGAAAGAGACCCAGTACTTC
many,TRBV20-1,TRBD2,TRBJ2-1,CSAESRGESSYNEQFF,TGCAGTGCCGAGTCCCGGGGGGAAAGCTCCTACAATGAGCAGTTCTTC
few,TRBV12-5,-,TRBJ2-5,CASGLGTFGQETQYF,TGTGCTAGTGGTTTGGGGACCTTCGGACAAGAGACCCAGTACTTC
-,TRBV20-1,TRBD2,TRBJ2-5,CSARGPAGDQETQYF,TGCAGTGCTAGAGGCCCAGCGGGGGACCAAGAGACCCAGTACTTC
-,TRBV6-2/TRBV6-3,TRBD1,TRBJ1-5,CASSRPDRGQIYQPQHF,TGTGCCAGCAGTCGACCCGACAGGGGGCAGATTTATCAGCCCCAGCATTTT
-,TRBV12-3/TRBV12-4,-,TRBJ1-6,CASSPSGLESPLHF,TGTGCCAGCAGTCCCTCGGGACTGGAGTCACCCCTCCACTTT
few,TRBV6-1,-,TRBJ1-1,CASKRQGESTEAFF,TGTGCCAGCAAAAGGCAGGGAGAGAGCACTGAAGCTTTCTTT
many,TRBV6-1,-,TRBJ2-7,CATLLIRSSYEQYF,TGTGCCACCCTGCTGATCCGGTCCTCCTACGAGCAGTACTTC
few,TRBV4-3,TRBD1,TRBJ1-5,CASSPTGQFNQPQHF,TGCGCCAGCAGCCCTACGGGACAGTTCAATCAGCCCCAGCATTTT
-,TRBV7-2,-,TRBJ2-3,CASSLARGPHDTQYF,TGTGCCAGCAGCTTAGCGCGGGGGCCCCACGATACGCAGTATTTT
-,TRBV7-9,-,TRBJ2-7,CASSQDGKGYEQYF,TGTGCCAGCAGCCAGGACGGGAAAGGCTACGAGCAGTACTTC
-,TRBV28,-,TRBJ2-1,CARTQSYNEQFF,TGTGCCAGGACACAGAGCTACAATGAGCAGTTCTTC
few,TRBV9,TRBD2,TRBJ2-5,CASSATGLAVETQYF,TGTGCCAGCAGCGCCACGGGACTAGCGGTGGAGACCCAGTACTTC
many,TRBV4-3,-,TRBJ2-7,CASSQVAYYEQYF,TGCGCCAGCAGCCAAGTGGCGTACTACGAGCAGTACTTC
-,TRBV4-1,TRBD2,TRBJ2-7,CASSQPPKGPTSGRAYEQYF,TGCGCCAGCAGCCAACCACCAAAGGGCCCGACTAGCGGGAGGGCCTACGAGCAGTACTTC
few,TRBV5-1,-,TRBJ2-2,CASSSSVAGELFF,TGCGCCAGCAGTTCTTCCGTGGCCGGGGAGCTGTTTTTT
-,TRBV20-1,-,TRBJ2-5,CSASPLDSQETQYF,TGCAGTGCAAGCCCTCTAGACTCTCAAGAGACCCAGTACTTC
-,TRBV6-2/TRBV6-3,-,TRBJ2-1,CASRRGWDEQFF,TGTGCCAGCAGGAGGGGATGGGATGAGCAGTTCTTC
many,TRBV29-1,-,TRBJ1-2,CSVGGSYGYTF,TGCAGCGTTGGGGGCAGCTATGGCTACACCTTC
-,TRBV3-1,-,TRBJ2-1,CASSHTGTWGYNEQFF,TGTGCCAGCAGCCATACCGGGACCTGGGGGTACAATGAGCAGTTCTTC
once,TRBV7-2,TRBD1,TRBJ2-2,CASSPRQGRTGELFF,TGTGCCAGCAGCCCACGACAGGGACGGACCGGGGAGCTGTTTTTT
-,TRBV7-2,TRBD1,TRBJ2-7,CASSRQGPAGYEQYF,TGTGCCAGCAGCCGACAGGGGCCAGCGGGTTACGAGCAGTACTTC
few,TRBV4-2,TRBD1,TRBJ2-6,CASSLAGTGSGANVLTF,TGTGCCAGCAGCCTTGCCGGGACAGGGAGCGGGGCCAACGTCCTGACTTTC
many,TRBV4-3,-,TRBJ2-1,CASSQTESSYNEQFF,TGCGCCAGCAGCCAAACAGAGAGCTCCTACAATGAGCAGTTCTTC
-,TRBV20-1,TRBD2,TRBJ2-1,CSASPGGPNEQFF,TGCAGTGCTTCTCCGGGAGGGCCCAATGAGCAGTTCTTC
-,TRBV12-3/TRBV12-4,-,TRBJ1-2,CASSLLEESGYTF,TGTGCCAGCAGCCTCCTCGAGGAGTCTGGCTACACCTTC
-,TRBV11-1,TRBD2,TRBJ2-1,CASSSPAAGGPYNEQFF,TGTGCCAGCAGCTCGCCCGCCGCGGGGGGACCATACAATGAGCAGTTCTTC
-,TRBV6-4,-,TRBJ1-6,CASSDGDTYNSPLHF,TGTGCCAGCAGTGACGGGGACACCTATAATTCACCCCTCCACTTT
-,TRBV20-1,-,TRBJ2-4,CSASPLTGLKNIQYF,TGCAGTGCTAGTCCCCTTACAGGCCTAAAAAACATTCAGTACTTC
-,TRBV20-1,-,TRBJ1-6,CSAPTGGGSYNSPLHF,TGCAGTGCGCCGACGGGGGGGGGCTCCTATAATTCACCCCTCCACTTT
few,TRBV20-1,TRBD1,TRBJ1-5,CSAVGTDSNQPQHF,TGCAGTGCAGTCGGGACAGATAGCAATCAGCCCCAGCATTTT
-,TRBV9,-,TRBJ1-5,CASSVGGGTNQPQHF,TGTGCCAGCAGCGTAGGTGGTGGGACCAATCAGCCCCAGCATTTT
-,TRBV4-1,TRBD1,TRBJ2-7,CASSPSRWGQSYEQYF,TGCGCCAGCAGCCCTAGTAGGTGGGGACAGAGCTACGAGCAGTACTTC
-,TRBV20-1,-,TRBJ2-1,CSASPGTRSYNEQFF,TGCAGTGCTAGTCCCGGGACGCGATCCTACAATGAGCAGTTCTTC
-,TRBV7-2,-,TRBJ2-1,CASSLAWISNEQFF,TGTGCCAGCAGCTTAGCGTGGATATCGAATGAGCAGTTCTTC
-,TRBV6-1,-,TRBJ1-5,CASSEGAGGQPQHF,TGTGCCAGCAGTGAAGGGGCCGGAGGTCAGCCCCAGCATTTT
few,TRBV7-9,-,TRBJ2-2,CASSPPGMSGTGELFF,TGTGCCAGCAGCCCCCCTGGGATGTCGGGCACCGGGGAGCTGTTTTTT
many,TRBV12-3/TRBV12-4,-,TRBJ1-5,CASGPTRNQPQHF,TGTGCCAGCGGGCCAACGCGCAATCAGCCCCAGCATTTT
few,TRBV20-1,TRBD2,TRBJ2-4,CSARVWWLADLVAKNIQYF,TGCAGTGCCAGGGTGTGGTGGCTAGCGGATTTGGTAGCCAAAAACATTCAGTACTTC